This T cell receptor (beta chain) was profiled in a study of regulatory T cells in long-lasting Graves disease (dated by TCRdb to the early 2020s). Regarding the study in general: Antithyroid drugs had been taken for less than 3 months by newly diagnosed Graves' disease patients. Patients with persistent Graves' disease were compared with patients with newly diagnosed Graves' disease using TCR sequencing and RNA sequencing of peripheral blood. The study was conducted in China and was registered as a clinical trial. A total of approximately 35 samples were covered by TCR sequencing, comprising around 13 persistent and 20 newly diagnosed Graves' disease patients. Results and caveats for the whole study, not just this receptor: Only the TCR beta chain was sequenced and analyzed. Patients with persistent disease shared more public clonotypes (over 2,500) than newly diagnosed patients did (more than 900). Lower TCR Shannon entropy and fewer highly expanded clones were observed in persistent Graves' disease patients than in newly diagnosed patients, which suggested clonal expansion. The authors acknowledged the small sample size as a limitation that may reduce accuracy. Only peripheral blood was studied, because thyroid tissue, the primary lesion, was inaccessible. Persistent disease showed preferential use of TRBV28, TRBJ1-2 and TRBJ2-5, whereas newly diagnosed disease favored TRBV20-1 and TRBJ2-1.

From V the trimming removes 6 bases and from J it removes 2 bases, while the gene matches leave 9 bases of the junction unaccounted for. CDR1 and CDR2 are read off the germline V gene (reference sequence) as DFQATT and SNEGSKA. From cysteine to phenylalanine, the CDR3 is 14 amino acids long. Just CDR3 DNA is preserved here, 42 bases in frame from base 1. Library preparation used multiplex PCR. Data came from an Illumina HiSeq 4000. iRepertoire HTBI primers and Arm-PCR amplification of CDR3 regions were used to construct TCR beta libraries. PCR products were gel purified before sequencing. In the source study's methods: Gene usage analysis of CDR3 amino acid clonotypes relied on the approximately 62 TRBV and 12 to 15 TRBJ segments identified across samples. Filtered high-quality paired reads were merged into contigs using COPE and FqMerger. Contigs were aligned with BLAST to IMGT TRBV, TRBD and TRBJ reference genes, and CDR3 was defined per IMGT. Clonotypes above 0.1% frequency were classified as highly expanded clones. Shannon entropy served as the measure of repertoire diversity, while the Gini coefficient captured V-J evenness. Clonotypes shared by more than one individual were considered public. The public reads were reprocessed in TCRdb via fastp at Q25 and MiXCR, keeping in-frame beta chains. Here each entry gathers all rows of one CDR3 protein and keeps the most common genes and DNA. In this record, the V and J calls reflect TCRdb's handling and not the investigators' own analysis. In all, the sample holds about 540,000 distinct CDR3 sequences, and roughly 14% of those were seen once. The top ten clones comprise roughly a tenth of the sample.

In its sample, this clonotype was seen many times. Its recognized antigen is unknown. Base qualities are not provided; no much larger clone lies one nucleotide away. This specimen's time point label, per the study, means: newly diagnosed GD, antithyroid drugs for less than 3 months. RNA was extracted from PBMCs in TRIzol for both TCR sequencing and RNA sequencing. Graves' disease was diagnosed according to American Thyroid Association guidelines. The patients came from an endocrinology department in Xi'an, China. Each patient gave roughly 10 milliliters of peripheral blood, collected in an EDTA anticoagulant tube. Ficoll Paque Plus density gradient separation was used to isolate PBMCs, and no further T cell sorting was done. RNA quality was checked with an Agilent 2100 Bioanalyzer and agarose gel, and concentration with a NanoDrop 2000. The same data also went into a second study, on T cells in Graves' hyperthyroidism and ophthalmopathy. The second study also describes: Graves' hyperthyroidism was defined as stable when no progression to ophthalmopathy occurred over 18 months of follow-up. Hyperthyroidism patients were newly diagnosed, had a disease duration of under 2 months, and were aged 18 to 65 years. Any patient with an uncontrolled infection, another autoimmune disease, pregnancy or lactation was excluded. Diagnoses were established on the basis of clinical symptoms, serum thyroxine and TRAb, thyroid ultrasound, and orbital computed tomography. For the first round of RT-PCR on the TCR CDR3, the HTBI primer set was used together with the Qiagen OneStep RT-PCR kit. Most expanded thyroid clonotypes (frequency above 0.001) were also detected in blood, suggesting blood repertoires may reflect thyroid immune responses. A model built on a 13 V-J signature distinguished ophthalmopathy from stable hyperthyroidism, reaching around 88% sensitivity and 81.08% specificity in cross-validation and 80%/75% in testing. In validation, the model predicted progression to ophthalmopathy a median of roughly six months before onset, with 70% to 71% sensitivity and 72.22% specificity. TCR V-J signatures able to tell the groups apart were searched for in a discovery cohort of 90 to 100 patients, of whom more than 40 had Graves' ophthalmopathy and under 65 had stable Graves' hyperthyroidism. An independent validation cohort of fewer than 20 hyperthyroidism patients and approximately 15 patients who later progressed to ophthalmopathy tested prospective prediction of ophthalmopathy. For training and testing, the 100 patients in the discovery cohort were randomly divided in a 7:3 ratio. In addition, the study compared T-cell repertoires in thyroid tissue and in blood from five to seven Graves' hyperthyroidism patients. After blood sampling, hyperthyroidism patients were treated with methimazole at a starting dose of 30 mg daily, and ophthalmopathy patients were treated with high-dose intravenous methylprednisolone. Libraries were constructed in a second round of multiplex PCR, after which size selection and purification were carried out. Sequencing of the libraries was done on an Illumina HiSeq2000 using paired-end 100 bp reads. SOAPnuke was used to process the raw data, with reads discarded if the reads contained adapters or uncalled bases, had a mean Phred below 15, or lacked an exact constant-primer or identifier match. COPE v1.2.5 was used to merge high-quality paired reads, and clonotypes were defined as unique nucleotide sequences. MiTCR v1.1 was used to align clonotypes to the IMGT TRBV, TRBD and TRBJ reference segments. The analysis was restricted to V-J combinations with a frequency above 0.0001, which together covered 99.2% of the repertoires. A TCS score was defined as the ratio between F50 (clonal expansion) and ExV (chaos), using BLOSUM62-based TCRdist between CDR3 peptides within each V-J. Welch's t-statistics and random forest reduced 500 to 550 V-J features to under 15, which were used in a naive Bayes classifier (R e1071). Sample size was not statistically predetermined, and investigators were not blinded to group allocation. According to the paper, TCR Vbeta CDR3 sequencing was carried out on approximately 140 peripheral blood samples, which came from approximately 43 ophthalmopathy, under 85 hyperthyroidism and approximately 17 progressor patients.

The material sequenced was peripheral blood mononuclear cells (PBMCs), taken at new diagnosis, from a patient treated with antithyroid drugs. The rearranged chain carries TRBV20-1 and TRBJ2-5; 7 bases in between match TRBD2. This sequence originates from a man between 25 and 39 years old with Graves disease. Donor details come from another sample of the same person, matched by shared clones. Read as DNA, the sequence is TGCAGTGCAACCCACCTAGCGGAGCAAGAGACCCAGTACTTC. Translated, this gives CSATHLAEQETQYF.